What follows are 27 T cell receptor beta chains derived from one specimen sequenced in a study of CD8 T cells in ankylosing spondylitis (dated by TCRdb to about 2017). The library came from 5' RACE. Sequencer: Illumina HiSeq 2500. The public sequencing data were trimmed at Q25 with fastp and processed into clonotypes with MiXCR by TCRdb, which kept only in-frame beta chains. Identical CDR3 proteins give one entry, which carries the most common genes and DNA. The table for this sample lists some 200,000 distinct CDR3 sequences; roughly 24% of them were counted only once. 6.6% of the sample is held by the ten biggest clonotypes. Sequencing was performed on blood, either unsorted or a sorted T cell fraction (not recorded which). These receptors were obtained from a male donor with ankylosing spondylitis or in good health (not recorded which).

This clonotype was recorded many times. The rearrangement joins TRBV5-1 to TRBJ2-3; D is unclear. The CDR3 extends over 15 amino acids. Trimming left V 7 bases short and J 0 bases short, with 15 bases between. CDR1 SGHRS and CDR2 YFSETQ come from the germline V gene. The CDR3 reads CASGPALASTDTQYF. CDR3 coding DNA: TGCGCCAGCGGACCTGCGCTGGCTAGCACAGATACGCAGTATTTT.

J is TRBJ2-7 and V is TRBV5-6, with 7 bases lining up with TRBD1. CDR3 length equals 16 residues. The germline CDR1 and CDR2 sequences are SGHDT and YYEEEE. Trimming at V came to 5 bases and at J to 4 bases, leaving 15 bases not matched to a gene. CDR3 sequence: CASSPIDRDSQYEQYF. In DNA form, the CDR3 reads TGTGCCAGCAGTCCAATAGACCGGGACAGCCAGTACGAGCAGTACTTC.

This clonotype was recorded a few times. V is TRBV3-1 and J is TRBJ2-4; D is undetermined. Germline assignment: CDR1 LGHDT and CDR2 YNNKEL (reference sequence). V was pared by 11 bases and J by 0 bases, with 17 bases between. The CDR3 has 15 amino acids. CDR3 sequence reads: CASCQERLAKNIQYF. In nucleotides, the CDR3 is TGTGCCTCCTGCCAAGAACGGCTAGCCAAAAACATTCAGTACTTC.

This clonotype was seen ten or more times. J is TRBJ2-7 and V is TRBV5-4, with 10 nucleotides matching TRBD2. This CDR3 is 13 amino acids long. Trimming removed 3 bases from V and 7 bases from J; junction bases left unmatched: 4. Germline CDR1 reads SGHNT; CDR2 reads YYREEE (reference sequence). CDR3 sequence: CASSSGLAREQYF. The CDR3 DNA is TGTGCCAGCAGCTCGGGACTAGCGAGAGAGCAGTACTTC. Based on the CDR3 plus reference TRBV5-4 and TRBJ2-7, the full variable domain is ETGVTQSPTHLIKTRGQQVTLRCSSQSGHNTVSWYQQALGQGPQFIFQYYREEENGRGNFPPRFSGLQFPNYSSELNVNALELDDSALYLCASSSGLAREQYFGPGTRLTVT.

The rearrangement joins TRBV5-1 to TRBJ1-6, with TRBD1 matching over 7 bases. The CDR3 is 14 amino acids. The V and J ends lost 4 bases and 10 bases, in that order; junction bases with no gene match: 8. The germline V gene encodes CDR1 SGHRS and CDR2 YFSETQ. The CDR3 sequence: CASSQGTEGSPLHF. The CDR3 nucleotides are TGCGCCAGCAGCCAGGGGACAGAGGGCTCACCCCTCCACTTT. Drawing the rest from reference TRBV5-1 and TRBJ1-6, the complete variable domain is KAGVTQTPRYLIKTRGQQVTLSCSPISGHRSVSWYQQTPGQGLQFLFEYFSETQRNKGNFPGRFSGRQFSNSRSEMNVSTLELGDSALYLCASSQGTEGSPLHFGNGTRLTVT.

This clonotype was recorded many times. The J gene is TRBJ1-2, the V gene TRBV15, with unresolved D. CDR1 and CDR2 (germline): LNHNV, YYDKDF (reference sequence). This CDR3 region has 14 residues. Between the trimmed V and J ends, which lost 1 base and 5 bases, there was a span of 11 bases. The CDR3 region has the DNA TGTGCCACCAGCAGAGGTGACGAGCGGTATGGCTACACCTTC. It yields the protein CATSRGDERYGYTF. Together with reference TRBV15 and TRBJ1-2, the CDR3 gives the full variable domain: DAMVIQNPRYQVTQFGKPVTLSCSQTLNHNVMYWYQQKSSQAPKLLFHYYDKDFNNEADTPDNFQSRRPNTSFCFLDIRSPGLGDTAMYLCATSRGDERYGYTFGSGTRLTVV.

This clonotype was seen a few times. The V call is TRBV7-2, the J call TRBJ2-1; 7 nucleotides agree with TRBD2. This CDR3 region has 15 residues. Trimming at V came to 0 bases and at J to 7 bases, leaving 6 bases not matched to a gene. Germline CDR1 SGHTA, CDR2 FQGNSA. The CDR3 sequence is CASSLAWREWNEQFF. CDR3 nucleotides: TGTGCCAGCAGCTTAGCCTGGCGGGAGTGGAATGAGCAGTTCTTC.

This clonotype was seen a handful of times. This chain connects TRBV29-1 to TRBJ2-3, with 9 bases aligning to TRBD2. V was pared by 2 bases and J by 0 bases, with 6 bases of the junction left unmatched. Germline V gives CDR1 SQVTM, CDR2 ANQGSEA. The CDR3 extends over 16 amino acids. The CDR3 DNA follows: TGCAGCGTTGAATATCGCCTAGCGGGGAGCACAGATACGCAGTATTTT. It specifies CSVEYRLAGSTDTQYF.

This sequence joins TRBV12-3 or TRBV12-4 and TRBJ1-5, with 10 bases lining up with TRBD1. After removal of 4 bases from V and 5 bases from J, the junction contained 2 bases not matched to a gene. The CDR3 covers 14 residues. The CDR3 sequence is CASSWDRGDQPQHF. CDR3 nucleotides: TGTGCCAGCAGTTGGGACAGGGGTGATCAGCCCCAGCATTTT.

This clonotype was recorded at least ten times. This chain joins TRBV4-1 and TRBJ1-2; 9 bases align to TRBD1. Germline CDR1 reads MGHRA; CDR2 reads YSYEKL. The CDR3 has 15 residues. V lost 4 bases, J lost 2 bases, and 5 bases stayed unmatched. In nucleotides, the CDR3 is TGCGCCAGCAGCCGGACAGGGGAGCCCAACTATGGCTACACCTTC. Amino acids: CASSRTGEPNYGYTF.

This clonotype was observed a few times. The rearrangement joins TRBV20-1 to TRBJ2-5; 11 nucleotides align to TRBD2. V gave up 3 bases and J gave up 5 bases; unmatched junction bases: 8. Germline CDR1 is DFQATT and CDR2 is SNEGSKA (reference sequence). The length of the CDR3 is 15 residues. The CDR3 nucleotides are TGCAGTGCTAGGGTAGCGGGAGGGCCACGGGAGACCCAGTACTTC. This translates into CSARVAGGPRETQYF.

The CDR3, as DNA: TGCAGCCCTGGGACCTCCACAGATACGCAGTATTTT. It translates to CSPGTSTDTQYF. The chain employs TRBV29-1 and TRBJ2-3; D is perhaps TRBD1 or TRBD2 (5 bases each). This CDR3 region has 12 residues. Trimming took 8 bases from V and 2 from J, leaving 11 bases between them. Germline V gene data show CDR1 as SQVTM and CDR2 as ANQGSEA.

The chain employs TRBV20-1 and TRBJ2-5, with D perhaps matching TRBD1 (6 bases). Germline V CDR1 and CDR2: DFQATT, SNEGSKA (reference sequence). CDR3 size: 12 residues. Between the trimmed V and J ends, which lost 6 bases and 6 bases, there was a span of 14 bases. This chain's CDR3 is CSAGTGIKTQYF. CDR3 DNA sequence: TGCAGTGCCGGAACAGGGATAAAGACCCAGTACTTC.

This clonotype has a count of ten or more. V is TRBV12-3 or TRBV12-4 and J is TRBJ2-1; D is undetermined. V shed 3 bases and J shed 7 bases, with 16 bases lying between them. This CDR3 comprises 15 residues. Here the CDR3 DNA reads TGTGCCAGCAGTTTCTTTCTGGAAGGCAGGAATGAGCAGTTCTTC. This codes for CASSFFLEGRNEQFF.

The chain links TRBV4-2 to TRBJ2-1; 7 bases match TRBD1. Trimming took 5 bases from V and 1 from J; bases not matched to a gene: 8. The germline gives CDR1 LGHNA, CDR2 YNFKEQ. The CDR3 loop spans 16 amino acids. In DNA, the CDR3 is TGTGCCAGCAGCTATACAGGGGCAGCATCCTACAATGAGCAGTTCTTC. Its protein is CASSYTGAASYNEQFF.

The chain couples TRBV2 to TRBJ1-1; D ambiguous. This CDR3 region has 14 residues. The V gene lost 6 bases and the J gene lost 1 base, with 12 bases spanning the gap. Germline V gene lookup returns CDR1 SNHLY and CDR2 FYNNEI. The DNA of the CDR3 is TGTGCCAGCAGCGAGGGTTCGAAGAACACTGAAGCTTTCTTT. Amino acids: CASSEGSKNTEAFF.

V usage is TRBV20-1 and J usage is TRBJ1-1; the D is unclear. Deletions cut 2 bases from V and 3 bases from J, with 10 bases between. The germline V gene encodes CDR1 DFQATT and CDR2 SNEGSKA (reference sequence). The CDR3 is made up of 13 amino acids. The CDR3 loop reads CSARFPQDTEAFF. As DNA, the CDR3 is TGCAGTGCTAGATTTCCTCAAGACACTGAAGCTTTCTTT.

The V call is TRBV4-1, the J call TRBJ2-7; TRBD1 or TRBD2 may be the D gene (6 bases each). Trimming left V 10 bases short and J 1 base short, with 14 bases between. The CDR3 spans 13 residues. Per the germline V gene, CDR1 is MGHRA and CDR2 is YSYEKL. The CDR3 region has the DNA TGCGCCACCCGCGGGACAAAATCCTACGAGCAGTACTTC. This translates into CATRGTKSYEQYF.

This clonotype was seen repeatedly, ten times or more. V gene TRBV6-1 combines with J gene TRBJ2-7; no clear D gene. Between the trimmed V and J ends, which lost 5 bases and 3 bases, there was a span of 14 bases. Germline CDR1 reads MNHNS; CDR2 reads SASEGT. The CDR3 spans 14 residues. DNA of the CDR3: TGTGCCAGCAGTCAATCCGGGTCCTTCTACGAGCAGTACTTC. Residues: CASSQSGSFYEQYF.

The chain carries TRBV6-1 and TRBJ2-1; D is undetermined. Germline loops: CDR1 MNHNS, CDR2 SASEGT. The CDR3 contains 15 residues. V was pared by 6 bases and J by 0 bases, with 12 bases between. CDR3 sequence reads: CASRPLGSSYNEQFF. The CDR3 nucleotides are TGTGCCAGCAGGCCCCTGGGAAGCTCCTACAATGAGCAGTTCTTC.

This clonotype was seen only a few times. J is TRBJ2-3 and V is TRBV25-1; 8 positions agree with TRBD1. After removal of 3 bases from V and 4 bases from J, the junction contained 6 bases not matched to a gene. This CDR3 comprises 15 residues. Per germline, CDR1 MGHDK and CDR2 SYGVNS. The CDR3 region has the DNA TGTGCCAGCAGTGAGGGCAGGGGGCTGGCAGATACGCAGTATTTT. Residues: CASSEGRGLADTQYF.

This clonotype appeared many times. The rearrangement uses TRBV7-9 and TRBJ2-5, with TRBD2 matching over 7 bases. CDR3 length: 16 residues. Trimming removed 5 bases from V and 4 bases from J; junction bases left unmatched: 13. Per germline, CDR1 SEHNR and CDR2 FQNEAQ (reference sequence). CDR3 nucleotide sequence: TGTGCCAGCAGCCTCACCCGGTCGGCTAGCGGAGAGACCCAGTACTTC. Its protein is CASSLTRSASGETQYF.

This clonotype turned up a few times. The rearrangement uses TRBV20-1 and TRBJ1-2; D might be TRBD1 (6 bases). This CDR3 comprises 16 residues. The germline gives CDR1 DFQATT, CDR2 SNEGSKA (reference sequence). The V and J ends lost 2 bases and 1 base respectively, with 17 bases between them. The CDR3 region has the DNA TGCAGTGCTAGACGTACCGGGACATTGGATAACTATGGCTACACCTTC. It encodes CSARRTGTLDNYGYTF.

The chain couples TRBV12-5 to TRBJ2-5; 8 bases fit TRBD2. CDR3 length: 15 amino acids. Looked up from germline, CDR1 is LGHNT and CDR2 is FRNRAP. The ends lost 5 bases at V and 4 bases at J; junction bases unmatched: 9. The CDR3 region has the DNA TGTGCTAGTGGTCCCGTTTCGAGCGGGAGAGAGACCCAGTACTTC. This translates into CASGPVSSGRETQYF.

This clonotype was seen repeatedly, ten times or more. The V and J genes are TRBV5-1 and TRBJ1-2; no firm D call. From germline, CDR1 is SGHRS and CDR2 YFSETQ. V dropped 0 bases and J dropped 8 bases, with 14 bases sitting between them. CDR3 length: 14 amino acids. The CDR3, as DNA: TGCGCCAGCAGCTTGGATCGGGCCGCGAGGGGCTACACCTTC. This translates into CASSLDRAARGYTF.

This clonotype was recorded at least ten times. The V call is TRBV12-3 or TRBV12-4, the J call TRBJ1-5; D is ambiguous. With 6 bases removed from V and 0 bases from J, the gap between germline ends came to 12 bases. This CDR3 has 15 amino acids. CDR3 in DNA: TGTGCCAGCAGCCTGTGGGCAGATAGCAATCAGCCCCAGCATTTT. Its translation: CASSLWADSNQPQHF.

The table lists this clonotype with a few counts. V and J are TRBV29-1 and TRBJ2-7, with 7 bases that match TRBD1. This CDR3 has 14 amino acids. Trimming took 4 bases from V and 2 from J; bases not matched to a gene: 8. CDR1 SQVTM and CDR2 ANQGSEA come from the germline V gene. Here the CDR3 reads CSVATGQSTYEQYF. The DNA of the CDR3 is TGCAGCGTTGCAACGGGACAGTCAACCTACGAGCAGTACTTC.